This TCR beta chain was found in a study of OX40 agonist ivuxolimab in advanced cancers. General study results and limits: CD8+ T cells showed, on average, more clonal expansion than CD4+ cells.

TCRdb keeps only in-frame clones here, not all; method: immunoSEQ multiplex PCR. This sample has approximately 59,000 clones, with around four fifths found just once. V lost 4 bases to trimming and J lost 4 bases, with 15 bases between them. The CDR3 has 15 residues. Germline CDR1 reads SGHKS; CDR2 reads YYEKEE (reference sequence). A note on this clone: Its antigen remains unidentified.

The chain combines TRBV5-5 with TRBJ1-3; D remains ambiguous. This clonotype was obtained from an adult with an advanced solid tumor such as melanoma, head and neck, liver or kidney cancer. Sequenced here: CD4+ or CD8+ T cells sorted from blood, sampled in a trial of the OX40 agonist ivuxolimab. The CDR3 nucleotides are TGTGCCAGCAGCAGGGCCTCCTTGGACGGAAACACCATATATTTT. Its protein is CASSRASLDGNTIYF. Supplemented by reference TRBV5-5 and TRBJ1-3, the full variable domain reads DAGVTQSPTHLIKTRGQQVTLRCSPISGHKSVSWYQQVLGQGPQFIFQYYEKEERGRGNFPDRFSARQFPNYSSELNVNALLLGDSALYLCASSRASLDGNTIYFGEGSWLTVV.